Detailed here is one TCR beta chain. As yet, its antigen is unknown. TCRdb called the reads again in MiXCR, with one record for every CDR3 protein. The sample records 200,000 or so distinct CDR3 sequences, about 21% being singletons. This entry comes from a study of T cell repertoires in cytomegalovirus infection. Looking at the study overall: The public TCR beta signatures pointed to both CMV infection and matching HLA type. General study points: There were HLA-C-restricted CMV-specific TCR beta clonotypes dominating the ex vivo response.

V was shortened by 7 bases and J by 0 bases, with 25 bases between the two germline ends. The CDR3 is 18 amino acids. Germline CDR1 reads MDHEN; CDR2 reads SYDVKM. The receptor was isolated from a human donor in good health (CMV status not recorded). Some clones in this sample may be carry-over from other donors' samples. Sequencing was performed on PBMCs. The chain has TRBV28 and TRBJ2-7, with D possibly matching TRBD2 (6 bases). The CDR3 sequence is CASTVDPTSFPPSYEQYF. The CDR3 DNA sequence: TGTGCCAGCACCGTAGACCCGACTAGTTTCCCCCCCTCCTACGAGCAGTACTTC. The complete variable domain, with remaining parts taken from reference TRBV28 and TRBJ2-7, reads DVKVTQSSRYLVKRTGEKVFLECVQDMDHENMFWYRQDPGLGLRLIYFSYDVKMKEKGDIPEGYSVSREKKERFSLILESASTNQTSMYLCASTVDPTSFPPSYEQYFGPGTRLTVT.